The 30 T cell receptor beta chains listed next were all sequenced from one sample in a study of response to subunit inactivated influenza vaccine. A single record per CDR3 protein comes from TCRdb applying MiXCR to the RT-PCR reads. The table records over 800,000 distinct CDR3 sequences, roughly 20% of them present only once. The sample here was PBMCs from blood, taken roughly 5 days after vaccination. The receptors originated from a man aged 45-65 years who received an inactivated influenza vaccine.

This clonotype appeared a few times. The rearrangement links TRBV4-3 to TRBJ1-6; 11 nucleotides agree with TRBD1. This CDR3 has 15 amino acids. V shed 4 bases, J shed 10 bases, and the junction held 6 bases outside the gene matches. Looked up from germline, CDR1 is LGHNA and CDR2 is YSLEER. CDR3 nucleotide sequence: TGCGCCAGCAGCCCTACCGGGACAGGGGGATCACCCCTCCACTTT. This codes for CASSPTGTGGSPLHF.

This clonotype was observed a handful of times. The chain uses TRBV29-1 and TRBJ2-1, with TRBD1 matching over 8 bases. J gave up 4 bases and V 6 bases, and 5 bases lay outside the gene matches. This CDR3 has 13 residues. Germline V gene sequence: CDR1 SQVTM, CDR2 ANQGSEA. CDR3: CSVRTGTYNEQFF. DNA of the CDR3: TGCAGCGTGCGGACAGGGACTTACAATGAGCAGTTCTTC.

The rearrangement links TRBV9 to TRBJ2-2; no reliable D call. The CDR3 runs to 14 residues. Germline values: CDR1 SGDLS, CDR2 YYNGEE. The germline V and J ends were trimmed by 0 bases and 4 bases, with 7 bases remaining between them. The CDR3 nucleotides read TGTGCCAGCAGCGTAGTAGGTTCCACCGGGGAGCTGTTTTTT. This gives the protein CASSVVGSTGELFF.

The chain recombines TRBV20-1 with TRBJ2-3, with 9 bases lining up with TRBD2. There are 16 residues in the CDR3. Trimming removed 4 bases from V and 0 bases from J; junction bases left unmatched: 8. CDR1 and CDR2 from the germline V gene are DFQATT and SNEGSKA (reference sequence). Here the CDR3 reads CSANTMLAGSTDTQYF. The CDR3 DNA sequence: TGCAGTGCTAACACGATGCTAGCGGGGAGCACAGATACGCAGTATTTT.

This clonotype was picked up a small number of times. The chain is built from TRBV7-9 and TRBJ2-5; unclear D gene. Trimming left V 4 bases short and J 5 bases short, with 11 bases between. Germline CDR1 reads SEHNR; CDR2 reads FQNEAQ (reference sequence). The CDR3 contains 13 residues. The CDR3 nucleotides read TGTGCCAGCAGCTCCGAAGTGTGGGAGACCCAGTACTTC. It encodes CASSSEVWETQYF. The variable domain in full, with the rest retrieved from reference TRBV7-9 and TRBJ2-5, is DTGVSQNPRHKITKRGQNVTFRCDPISEHNRLYWYRQTLGQGPEFLTYFQNEAQLEKSRLLSDRFSAERPKGSFSTLEIQRTEQGDSAMYLCASSSEVWETQYFGPGTRLLVL.

The CDR3 sequence is CASSYRRGQNEQFF. CDR3 nucleotide sequence: TGTGCCAGCAGTTACAGACGGGGCCAGAATGAGCAGTTCTTC. The J gene is TRBJ2-1, the V gene TRBV6-2 or TRBV6-3; D is possibly TRBD1 or TRBD2 (5 bases each). Germline CDR1 reads MNHEY; CDR2 reads SVGEGT. Trimming pared 2 bases from V and 7 bases from J, leaving 12 bases between. This CDR3 has 14 amino acids.

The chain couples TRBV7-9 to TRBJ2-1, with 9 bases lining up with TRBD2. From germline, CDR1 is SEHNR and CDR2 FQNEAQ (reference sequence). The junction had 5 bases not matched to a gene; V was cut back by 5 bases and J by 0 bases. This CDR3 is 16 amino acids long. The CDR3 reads CASSPDSGSSYNEQFF. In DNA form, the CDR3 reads TGTGCCAGCAGCCCTGATAGCGGGAGCTCCTACAATGAGCAGTTCTTC. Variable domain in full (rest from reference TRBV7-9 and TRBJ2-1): DTGVSQNPRHKITKRGQNVTFRCDPISEHNRLYWYRQTLGQGPEFLTYFQNEAQLEKSRLLSDRFSAERPKGSFSTLEIQRTEQGDSAMYLCASSPDSGSSYNEQFFGPGTRLTVL.

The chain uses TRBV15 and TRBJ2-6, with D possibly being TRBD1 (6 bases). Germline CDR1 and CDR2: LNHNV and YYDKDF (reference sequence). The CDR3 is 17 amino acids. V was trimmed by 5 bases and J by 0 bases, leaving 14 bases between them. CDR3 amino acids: CATSLPGQLSGANVLTF. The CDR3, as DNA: TGTGCCACCAGCTTACCGGGACAACTCTCTGGGGCCAACGTCCTGACTTTC.

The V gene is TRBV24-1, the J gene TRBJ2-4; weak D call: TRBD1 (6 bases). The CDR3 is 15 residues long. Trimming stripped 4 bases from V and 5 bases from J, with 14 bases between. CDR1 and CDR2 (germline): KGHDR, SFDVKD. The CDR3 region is CATSEAQGNQNIQYF. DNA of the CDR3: TGTGCCACCAGTGAGGCACAGGGAAATCAAAACATTCAGTACTTC.

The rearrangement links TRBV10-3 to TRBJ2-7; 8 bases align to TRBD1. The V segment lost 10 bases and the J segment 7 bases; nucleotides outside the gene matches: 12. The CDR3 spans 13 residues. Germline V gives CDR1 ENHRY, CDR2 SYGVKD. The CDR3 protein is CATSPDRAVEQYF. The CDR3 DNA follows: TGTGCCACCTCCCCGGACAGGGCGGTGGAGCAGTACTTC.

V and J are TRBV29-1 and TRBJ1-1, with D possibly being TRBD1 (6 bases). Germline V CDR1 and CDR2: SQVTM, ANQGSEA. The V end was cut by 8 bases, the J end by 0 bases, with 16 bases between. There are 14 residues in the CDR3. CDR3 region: CSSSLGAMNTEAFF. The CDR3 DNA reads TGCAGCTCCTCTTTGGGGGCCATGAACACTGAAGCTTTCTTT. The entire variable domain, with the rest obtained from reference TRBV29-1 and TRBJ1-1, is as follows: SAVISQKPSRDICQRGTSLTIQCQVDSQVTMMFWYRQQPGQSLTLIATANQGSEATYESGFVIDKFPISRPNLTFSTLTVSNMSPEDSSIYLCSSSLGAMNTEAFFGQGTRLTVV.

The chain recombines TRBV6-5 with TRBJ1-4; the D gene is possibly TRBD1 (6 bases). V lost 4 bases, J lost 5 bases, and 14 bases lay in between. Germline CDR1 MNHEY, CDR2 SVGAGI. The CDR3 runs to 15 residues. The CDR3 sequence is CASSWGAGRNEKLFF. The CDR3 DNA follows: TGTGCCAGCAGTTGGGGGGCAGGGAGAAATGAAAAACTGTTTTTT.

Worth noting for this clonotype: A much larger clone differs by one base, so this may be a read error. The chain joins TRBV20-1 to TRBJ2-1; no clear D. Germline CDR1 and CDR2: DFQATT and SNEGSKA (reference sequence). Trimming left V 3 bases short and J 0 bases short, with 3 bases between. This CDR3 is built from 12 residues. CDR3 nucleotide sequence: TGCAGTGCTAGCCACTCCTACAATGAGCAGTTCTTC. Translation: CSASHSYNEQFF.

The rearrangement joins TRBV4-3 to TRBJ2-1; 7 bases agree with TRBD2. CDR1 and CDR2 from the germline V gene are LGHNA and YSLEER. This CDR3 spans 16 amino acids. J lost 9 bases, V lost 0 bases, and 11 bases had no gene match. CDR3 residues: CASSQEPGLGSGEQFF. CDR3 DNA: TGCGCCAGCAGCCAAGAACCTGGACTAGGATCCGGTGAGCAGTTCTTC.

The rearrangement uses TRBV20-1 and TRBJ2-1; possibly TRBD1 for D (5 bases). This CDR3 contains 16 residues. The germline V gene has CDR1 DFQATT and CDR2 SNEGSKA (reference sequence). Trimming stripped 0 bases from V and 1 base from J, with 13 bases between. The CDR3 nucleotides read TGCAGTGCTAGAGACCAAGGGGAAATGTCCTACAATGAGCAGTTCTTC. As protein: CSARDQGEMSYNEQFF.

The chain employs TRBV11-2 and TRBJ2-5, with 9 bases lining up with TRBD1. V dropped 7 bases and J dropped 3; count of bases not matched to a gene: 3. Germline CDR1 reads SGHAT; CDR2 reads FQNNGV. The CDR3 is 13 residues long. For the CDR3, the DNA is TGTGCCAGCATAAGGACAGGGGAAGAGACCCAGTACTTC. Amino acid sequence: CASIRTGEETQYF.

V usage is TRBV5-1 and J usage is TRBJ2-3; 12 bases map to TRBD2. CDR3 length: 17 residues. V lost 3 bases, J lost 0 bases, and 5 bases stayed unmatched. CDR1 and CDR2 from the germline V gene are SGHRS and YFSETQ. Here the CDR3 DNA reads TGCGCCAGCAGCTCAGGGACTAGCGGGCCTAGCACAGATACGCAGTATTTT. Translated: CASSSGTSGPSTDTQYF. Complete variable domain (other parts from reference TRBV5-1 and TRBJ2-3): KAGVTQTPRYLIKTRGQQVTLSCSPISGHRSVSWYQQTPGQGLQFLFEYFSETQRNKGNFPGRFSGRQFSNSRSEMNVSTLELGDSALYLCASSSGTSGPSTDTQYFGPGTRLTVL.

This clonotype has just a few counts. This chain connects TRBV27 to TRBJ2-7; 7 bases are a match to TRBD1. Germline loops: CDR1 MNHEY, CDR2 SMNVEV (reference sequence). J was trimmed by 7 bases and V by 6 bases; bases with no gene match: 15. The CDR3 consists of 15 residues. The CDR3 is CASRSSYRGDLEQYF. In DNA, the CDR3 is TGTGCCAGCAGGAGTAGCTACAGGGGCGACCTGGAGCAGTACTTC.

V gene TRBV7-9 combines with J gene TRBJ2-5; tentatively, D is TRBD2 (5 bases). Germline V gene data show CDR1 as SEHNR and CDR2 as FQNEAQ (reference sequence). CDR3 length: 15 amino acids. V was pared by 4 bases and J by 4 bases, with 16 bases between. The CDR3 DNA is TGTGCCAGCAGCTCCCCGGGTGGACGGGGAGAGACCCAGTACTTC. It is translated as CASSSPGGRGETQYF.

CDR3: CASSLVRYADTQYF. The CDR3 region has the DNA TGTGCCAGCAGCTTAGTACGGTACGCAGATACGCAGTATTTT. The gene calls are TRBV7-9 and TRBJ2-3; no clear D. From germline, CDR1 is SEHNR and CDR2 FQNEAQ (reference sequence). Trimming took 1 base from V and 4 from J, leaving 9 bases between them. The CDR3 sequence is 14 residues long. The whole variable domain, filled in from reference TRBV7-9 and TRBJ2-3, reads DTGVSQNPRHKITKRGQNVTFRCDPISEHNRLYWYRQTLGQGPEFLTYFQNEAQLEKSRLLSDRFSAERPKGSFSTLEIQRTEQGDSAMYLCASSLVRYADTQYFGPGTRLTVL.

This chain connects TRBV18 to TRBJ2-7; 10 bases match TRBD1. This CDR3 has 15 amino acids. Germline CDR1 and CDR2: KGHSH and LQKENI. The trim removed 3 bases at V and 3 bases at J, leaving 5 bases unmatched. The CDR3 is CASSPGTGVIYEQYF. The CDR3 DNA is TGTGCCAGCTCACCCGGGACAGGGGTCATCTACGAGCAGTACTTC. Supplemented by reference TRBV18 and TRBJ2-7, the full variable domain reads NAGVMQNPRHLVRRRGQEARLRCSPMKGHSHVYWYRQLPEEGLKFMVYLQKENIIDESGMPKERFSAEFPKEGPSILRIQQVVRGDSAAYFCASSPGTGVIYEQYFGPGTRLTVT.

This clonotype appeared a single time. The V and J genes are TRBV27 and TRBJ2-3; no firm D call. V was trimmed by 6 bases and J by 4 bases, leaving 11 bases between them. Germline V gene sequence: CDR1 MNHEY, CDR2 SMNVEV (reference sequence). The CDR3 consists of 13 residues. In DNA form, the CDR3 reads TGTGCCAGCAGGGCAAGGGCTTCAGATACGCAGTATTTT. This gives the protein CASRARASDTQYF.

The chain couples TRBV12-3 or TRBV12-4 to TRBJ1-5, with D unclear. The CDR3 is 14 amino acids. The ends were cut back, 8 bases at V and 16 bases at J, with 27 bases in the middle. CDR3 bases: TGTGCCAGCCGGAGAGGGAAACAATGGAATCAGCCCCATTTT. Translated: CASRRGKQWNQPHF.

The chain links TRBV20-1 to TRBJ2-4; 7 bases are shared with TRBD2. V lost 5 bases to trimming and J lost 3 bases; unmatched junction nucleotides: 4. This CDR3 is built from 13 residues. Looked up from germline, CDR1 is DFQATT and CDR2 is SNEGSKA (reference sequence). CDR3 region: CSAGGDHKNIQYF. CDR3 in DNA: TGCAGTGCTGGGGGGGACCACAAAAACATTCAGTACTTC.

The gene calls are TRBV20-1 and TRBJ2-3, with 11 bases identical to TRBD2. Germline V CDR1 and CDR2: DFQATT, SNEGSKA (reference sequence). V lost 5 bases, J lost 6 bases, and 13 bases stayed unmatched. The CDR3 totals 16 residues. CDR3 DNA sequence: TGCAGTGCTTACCTAGCGGGAGGCCCCTCCGACGATACGCAGTATTTT. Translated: CSAYLAGGPSDDTQYF.

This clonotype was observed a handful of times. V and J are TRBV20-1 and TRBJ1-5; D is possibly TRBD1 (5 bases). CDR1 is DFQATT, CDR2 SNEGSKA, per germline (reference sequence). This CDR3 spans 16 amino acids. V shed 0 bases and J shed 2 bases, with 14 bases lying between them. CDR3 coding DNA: TGCAGTGCTAGAGATGGCAGGCGAGGGGGCAATCAGCCCCAGCATTTT. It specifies CSARDGRRGGNQPQHF.

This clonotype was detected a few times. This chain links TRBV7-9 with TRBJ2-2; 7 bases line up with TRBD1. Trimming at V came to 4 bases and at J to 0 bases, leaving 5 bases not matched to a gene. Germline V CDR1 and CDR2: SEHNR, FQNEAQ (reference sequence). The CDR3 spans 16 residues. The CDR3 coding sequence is TGTGCCAGCAGCTCACAGGGGACCGCGAACACCGGGGAGCTGTTTTTT. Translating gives CASSSQGTANTGELFF.

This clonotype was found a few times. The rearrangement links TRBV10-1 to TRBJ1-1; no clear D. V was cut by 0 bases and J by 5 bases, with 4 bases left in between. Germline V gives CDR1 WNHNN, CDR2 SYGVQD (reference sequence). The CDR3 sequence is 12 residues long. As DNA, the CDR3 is TGCGCCAGCAGTGAGTCGGGGACTGAAGCTTTCTTT. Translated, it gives CASSESGTEAFF.

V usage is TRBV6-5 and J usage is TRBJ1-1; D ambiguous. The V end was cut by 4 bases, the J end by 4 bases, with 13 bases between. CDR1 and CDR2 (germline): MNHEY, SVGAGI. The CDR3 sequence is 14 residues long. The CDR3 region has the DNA TGTGCCAGCAGTTTTGAAGGGTTCCTCACTGAAGCTTTCTTT. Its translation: CASSFEGFLTEAFF.

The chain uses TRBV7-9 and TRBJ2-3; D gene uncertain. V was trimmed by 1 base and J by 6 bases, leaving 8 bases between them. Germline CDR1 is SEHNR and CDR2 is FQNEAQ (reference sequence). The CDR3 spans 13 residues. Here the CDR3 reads CASSLETRDTQYF. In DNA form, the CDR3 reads TGTGCCAGCAGCTTAGAAACGAGGGATACGCAGTATTTT.